One sample yielded the 21 T cell receptor beta chains listed below, sequenced in a study of blood T cell repertoires in COVID-19. Sequenced by immunoSEQ multiplex PCR; TCRdb stores in-frame clones only, minus some. The sample contains around 68,000 clones, around 86% of which appear only once. The sequencing sample was made of peripheral blood. These receptors were obtained from a man between 50 and 59 years old with active COVID-19.

Only one count was recorded for this clone. J is TRBJ1-1 and V is TRBV7-7, with no clear D. This CDR3 is 13 amino acids long. V dropped 4 bases and J dropped 3 bases, with 9 bases sitting between them. Germline V lookup: CDR1 SSHAT, CDR2 FNYEAQ (reference sequence). The CDR3 loop is CASSYRRDTEAFF. As DNA, the CDR3 is TGTGCCAGCAGCTACCGGCGGGACACTGAAGCTTTCTTT.

This clone was recorded only once. The rearrangement uses TRBV6-5 and TRBJ1-2, with unresolved D. CDR1 MNHEY and CDR2 SVGAGI come from the germline V gene. This CDR3 comprises 15 residues. Between the trimmed V and J ends, which lost 0 bases and 2 bases, there was a span of 10 bases. The CDR3 nucleotides are TGTGCCAGCAGTTACTCCGAAGGACTGAACTATGGCTACACCTTC. This codes for CASSYSEGLNYGYTF.

V is TRBV3-1 (or the pseudogene TRBV3-2) and J is TRBJ1-2, with TRBD1 matching 11 bases. V shed 4 bases, J shed 8 bases, and the junction held 9 bases outside the gene matches. Germline assignment: CDR1 LGHDT and CDR2 YNNKEL (reference sequence). The CDR3 runs 15 residues. CDR3 residues: CASSPRGQGEVGYTF. The DNA of the CDR3 is TGTGCCAGCAGCCCCCGGGGACAGGGGGAAGTCGGCTACACCTTC.

This chain uses TRBV3-1 (or the pseudogene TRBV3-2) with TRBJ1-3, with D possibly matching TRBD1 (5 bases). The V and J ends lost 3 bases and 10 bases respectively, with 22 bases between them. Germline V CDR1 and CDR2: LGHDT, YNNKEL (reference sequence). The CDR3 has 16 amino acids. The CDR3, as DNA: TGTGCCAGCAGCCACTCTCGGACACGGCCCGAAGATACCATATATTTT. This sequence encodes CASSHSRTRPEDTIYF.

The chain couples TRBV9 to TRBJ2-1; 9 positions match TRBD1. V shed 3 bases and J 7 bases; nucleotides not matched to a gene: 8. This CDR3 contains 15 residues. Germline V gene sequence: CDR1 SGDLS, CDR2 YYNGEE. As DNA, the CDR3 is TGTGCCAGCAGCGCCTTTAGACAGGGGGGGAATGAGCAGTTCTTC. This gives the protein CASSAFRQGGNEQFF.

The rearrangement joins TRBV4-2 to TRBJ2-7, with 8 bases matching TRBD1. After removal of 4 bases from V and 4 bases from J, the junction contained 9 bases not matched to a gene. The length of the CDR3 is 15 residues. Germline V gene sequence: CDR1 LGHNA, CDR2 YNFKEQ. CDR3 bases: TGTGCCAGCAGCCCCCAGACAGGGGCTAAGTACGAGCAGTACTTC. Translation: CASSPQTGAKYEQYF.

The rearrangement joins TRBV18 to TRBJ2-1, with TRBD2 identical over 13 bases. Germline-derived CDR1 and CDR2 are KGHSH and LQKENI. V lost 2 bases to trimming and J lost 4 bases; unmatched junction nucleotides: 5. The CDR3 has 17 residues. CDR3 region: CASSPTTSGRLYNEQFF. The CDR3 DNA reads as TGTGCCAGCTCACCAACGACTAGCGGGAGGTTATACAATGAGCAGTTCTTC.

This clone showed up just once. This rearrangement joins TRBV9 to TRBJ2-7, with D maybe TRBD2 (5 bases). Trimming stripped 0 bases from V and 2 bases from J, with 12 bases between. Germline lookup yields CDR1 SGDLS and CDR2 YYNGEE. The CDR3 length is 15 residues. This CDR3 reads CASSVGPGLTYEQYF. CDR3 coding DNA: TGTGCCAGCAGCGTAGGTCCGGGGTTGACCTACGAGCAGTACTTC.

The chain links TRBV5-1 to TRBJ2-2, with TRBD2 as a possible D gene (5 bases). Germline CDR1 reads SGHRS; CDR2 reads YFSETQ. The CDR3 has 14 residues. Deletions cut 6 bases from V and 6 bases from J, with 15 bases between. This CDR3 reads CASTRGSNPGELFF. In nucleotides, the CDR3 is TGCGCCAGCACTCGGGGATCCAATCCCGGGGAGCTGTTTTTT.

The chain uses TRBV20-1 and TRBJ1-1; 11 bases fit TRBD1. Trimming at V came to 3 bases and at J to 5 bases, leaving 5 bases not matched to a gene. Germline CDR1 reads DFQATT; CDR2 reads SNEGSKA (reference sequence). CDR3 length: 14 residues. The CDR3 DNA sequence: TGCAGTGCTAGTGGACAGGGGGCAGGGACTGAAGCTTTCTTT. This gives the protein CSASGQGAGTEAFF.

In DNA, the CDR3 is TGTGCCAGCAGCCCCAGCGGGGCTAATGAAAAACTGTTTTTT. As protein: CASSPSGANEKLFF. This chain connects TRBV3-1 (or the pseudogene TRBV3-2) to TRBJ1-4; unclear D gene. Per germline, CDR1 LGHDT and CDR2 YNNKEL (reference sequence). Trimming pared 4 bases from V and 3 bases from J, leaving 9 bases between. This CDR3 comprises 14 residues.

The V call is TRBV18, the J call TRBJ1-4; TRBD1 is a possible D gene (5 bases). Germline CDR1 is KGHSH and CDR2 is LQKENI. The CDR3 contains 17 residues. Trimming left V 5 bases short and J 3 bases short, with 19 bases between. CDR3 DNA: TGTGCCAGCTCATCGCAGCCAACTAACAGGCCTAATGAAAAACTGTTTTTT. Encoded protein: CASSSQPTNRPNEKLFF.

The chain uses TRBV28 and TRBJ2-2; D gene unclear. The germline V gene has CDR1 MDHEN and CDR2 SYDVKM. CDR3 length: 13 residues. The V gene lost 3 bases and the J gene lost 6 bases, with 8 bases spanning the gap. CDR3 DNA: TGTGCCAGCAGTTTGCTAGTTCCCGGGGAGCTGTTTTTT. As protein: CASSLLVPGELFF.

The CDR3 DNA sequence: TGTGCCAGCAGCCGTACAGGGGGCCCCAGCAATCAGCCCCAGCATTTT. This encodes CASSRTGGPSNQPQHF. The chain uses TRBV3-1 (or the pseudogene TRBV3-2) and TRBJ1-5, with TRBD1 matching 9 bases. The J segment lost 1 base and the V segment lost 4 bases, leaving 5 bases of the junction unmatched. CDR3 size: 16 residues. The V gene's germline CDR1 is LGHDT and CDR2 YNNKEL (reference sequence).

The V and J genes are TRBV5-8 and TRBJ2-3; D is perhaps TRBD1 (5 bases). V lost 1 base and J 1 base, leaving 7 bases between the germline ends. The V gene's germline CDR1 is SGHTS and CDR2 YDEGEE. The CDR3 loop spans 14 amino acids. The CDR3 coding sequence is TGTGCCAGCAGCTTGCGCAGGGGCACAGATACGCAGTATTTT. Protein: CASSLRRGTDTQYF.

The J gene is TRBJ2-5, the V gene TRBV7-2; TRBD1 might be the D (6 bases). Trimming cost V 3 bases and J 3 bases, with 8 bases left between them. From germline, CDR1 is SGHTA and CDR2 FQGNSA. The CDR3 is 13 residues long. The CDR3 DNA sequence: TGTGCCAGCAGCTTTGCAGGGGAAGAGACCCAGTACTTC. This gives the protein CASSFAGEETQYF.

This sequence joins TRBV11-1 and TRBJ2-3; TRBD2 agrees at 11 bases. Trimming removed 3 bases from V and 0 bases from J; junction bases left unmatched: 2. Germline CDR1 is SGHAT and CDR2 is FQDESV (reference sequence). The CDR3 contains 16 residues. CDR3 coding DNA: TGTGCCAGCAGCTTTACTAGCGGGAGTAGCACAGATACGCAGTATTTT. Translated: CASSFTSGSSTDTQYF.

This chain links TRBV5-6 with TRBJ2-1, with D unresolved. Germline CDR1 reads SGHDT; CDR2 reads YYEEEE. This CDR3 spans 15 amino acids. The V gene lost 5 bases and the J gene lost 1 base, with 13 bases spanning the gap. In DNA form, the CDR3 reads TGTGCCAGCAGACCTGCGGAGCGATCCTACAATGAGCAGTTCTTC. It codes for CASRPAERSYNEQFF.

The chain links TRBV5-1 to TRBJ2-5; D unresolved. CDR1 SGHRS and CDR2 YFSETQ come from the germline V gene. Trimming shortened V by 4 bases and J by 2 bases, and 12 bases separated the two germline ends. This CDR3 has 14 residues. For the CDR3, the DNA is TGCGCCAGCAGCCCTGCATCCCTACAAGAGACCCAGTACTTC. Translated: CASSPASLQETQYF.

This clone was seen many times. The CDR3 region is CASRRDSLSYEQYF. In DNA form, the CDR3 reads TGTGCCAGCCGCCGGGACAGCCTATCCTACGAGCAGTACTTC. This chain uses TRBV7-2 with TRBJ2-7; TRBD1 matches 7 bases. The CDR3 consists of 14 residues. Unmatched junction bases numbered 8, after V lost 8 bases and J lost 1 base. Germline values: CDR1 SGHTA, CDR2 FQGNSA.

V gene TRBV6-2 or TRBV6-3 combines with J gene TRBJ2-3; 10 bases line up with TRBD2. Germline CDR1 reads MNHEY; CDR2 reads SVGEGT. The CDR3 has 16 residues. The V and J ends lost 6 bases and 2 bases, in that order; junction bases with no gene match: 8. CDR3 residues: CASSPGTSANTDTQYF. CDR3 DNA: TGTGCCAGCAGCCCTGGGACTAGCGCCAACACAGATACGCAGTATTTT.